One sample yielded the 25 T cell receptor beta chains listed below, sequenced in a study of regulatory T cells in long-lasting Graves disease. With iRepertoire HTBI primers and Arm-PCR of CDR3 regions, TCR beta libraries were built. MiXCR was run by TCRdb on the multiplex PCR reads, yielding one entry per CDR3 protein. Of 420,000 or so distinct CDR3 sequences detected, 20% to 30% appear once; the ten largest clones hold roughly a quarter. Time point given: persistent/refractory GD, antithyroid drugs over 5 years with positive TRAb. The TCR library used RNA extracted from PBMCs. The material was peripheral blood mononuclear cells (PBMCs), obtained when the disease was refractory, from a patient treated with antithyroid drugs. Receptors were obtained from a female donor with Graves disease.

Note on this clonotype: This could be a read error, since a much larger clone is one nucleotide away. The rearrangement links TRBV20-1 to TRBJ2-5; tentative D call: TRBD1 (5 bases). The germline CDR1 and CDR2 sequences are DFQATT and SNEGSKA (reference sequence). Trimming left V 5 bases short and J 5 bases short, with 21 bases between. The CDR3 is 15 amino acids. In nucleotides, the CDR3 is TGCAGTGCTGGAGTTTATAAGGGGCTGAGGGAGACCCAGTACTTC. Translation: CSAGVYKGLRETQYF.

V is TRBV5-1 and J is TRBJ1-2; 7 nucleotides agree with TRBD1. This CDR3 has 15 amino acids. The germline CDR1 and CDR2 sequences are SGHRS and YFSETQ. The V gene end was trimmed by 3 bases and the J gene end by 2 bases; junction bases not matched to a gene: 7. The CDR3 coding sequence is TGCGCCAGCAGCTCGCTCCAGGGGGGGAACTATGGCTACACCTTC. This sequence encodes CASSSLQGGNYGYTF.

CDR3 DNA sequence: TGTGCCAGCAGCTTATTACGACAGAGCTATGGCTACACCTTC. This translates into CASSLLRQSYGYTF. The genes are TRBV7-9 and TRBJ1-2, with TRBD1 as a possible D gene (5 bases). The CDR3 has 14 residues. V lost 2 bases to trimming and J lost 4 bases, with 11 bases between them. Per the germline V gene, CDR1 is SEHNR and CDR2 is FQNEAQ (reference sequence).

The chain has TRBV9 and TRBJ1-3; no reliable D call. V gave up 5 bases and J gave up 0 bases, with 12 bases separating them. This CDR3 comprises 15 residues. Germline V CDR1 and CDR2: SGDLS, YYNGEE. The CDR3 bases are TGTGCCAGCAGTGGCGCGGGGAGCTCTGGAAACACCATATATTTT. The encoded protein is CASSGAGSSGNTIYF.

The gene calls are TRBV29-1 and TRBJ2-2, with TRBD2 as a possible D gene (5 bases). Germline V gene data show CDR1 as SQVTM and CDR2 as ANQGSEA. V lost 4 bases and J 2 bases, leaving 8 bases between the germline ends. The CDR3 extends over 13 amino acids. CDR3 residues: CSVVRVNTGELFF. DNA for the CDR3: TGCAGCGTTGTGCGGGTTAACACCGGGGAGCTGTTTTTT.

The rearrangement joins TRBV10-3 to TRBJ2-2, with TRBD2 as a possible D gene (5 bases). This CDR3 region has 14 residues. CDR1 is ENHRY, CDR2 SYGVKD, per germline. The ends were cut back, 10 bases at V and 4 bases at J, with 16 bases in the middle. For the CDR3, the DNA is TGTGCCAGCGGACCCGCTGGAGGCACCGGGGAGCTGTTTTTT. Its translation is CASGPAGGTGELFF.

This clonotype has just a few counts. The gene calls are TRBV7-9 and TRBJ2-4, with TRBD2 identical over 9 bases. V lost 1 base to trimming and J lost 2 bases; unmatched junction nucleotides: 15. Germline V gene sequence: CDR1 SEHNR, CDR2 FQNEAQ (reference sequence). The CDR3 loop spans 20 amino acids. This chain's CDR3 is CASSLDASGTRWFTKNIQYF. CDR3 DNA: TGTGCCAGCAGCTTAGATGCTAGCGGGACCCGTTGGTTTACCAAAAACATTCAGTACTTC. The full variable domain, with the rest looked up from reference TRBV7-9 and TRBJ2-4, is DTGVSQNPRHKITKRGQNVTFRCDPISEHNRLYWYRQTLGQGPEFLTYFQNEAQLEKSRLLSDRFSAERPKGSFSTLEIQRTEQGDSAMYLCASSLDASGTRWFTKNIQYFGAGTRLSVL.

In this sample, this clonotype turned up many times. CDR3 nucleotides: TGTGCCAGCAGCTTAGTTACTGGGGGCGAGCAGTACTTC. Translating gives CASSLVTGGEQYF. This sequence joins TRBV11-2 and TRBJ2-7; perhaps D is TRBD1 or TRBD2 (5 bases each). Per germline, CDR1 SGHAT and CDR2 FQNNGV. The CDR3 is 13 amino acids. Trimming removed 1 base at V and 6 bases at J, with 10 bases between.

The chain has TRBV14 and TRBJ2-7; 9 bases align to TRBD1. Germline V lookup: CDR1 SGHDN, CDR2 FVKESK. The junction had 15 bases not matched to a gene; V was cut back by 7 bases and J by 5 bases. CDR3 length equals 16 residues. CDR3 loop: CASTKKSGTGSNEQYF. DNA of the CDR3: TGTGCCAGCACAAAAAAGTCCGGGACAGGGAGTAACGAGCAGTACTTC.

V and J are TRBV3-1 and TRBJ1-2; D might be TRBD1 (5 bases). The V end was cut by 1 base, the J end by 4 bases, with 13 bases between. Germline values: CDR1 LGHDT, CDR2 YNNKEL (reference sequence). This CDR3 comprises 15 residues. The CDR3 here is CASSQGGRAAYGYTF. The DNA for the CDR3 is TGTGCCAGCAGCCAAGGTGGCAGGGCTGCCTATGGCTACACCTTC.

This clonotype was found a few times. The genes are TRBV7-9 and TRBJ2-7, with 11 bases aligning to TRBD2. Germline values: CDR1 SEHNR, CDR2 FQNEAQ (reference sequence). J was trimmed by 3 bases and V by 5 bases; bases with no gene match: 6. The CDR3 consists of 15 residues. CDR3 DNA: TGTGCCAGCAGCGAAAGTGGGACTAGCGGCTACGAGCAGTACTTC. Translated: CASSESGTSGYEQYF.

This clonotype was observed a handful of times. A much larger clone lies a single base off, so this may be a read error. The chain recombines TRBV6-1 with TRBJ1-1; D possibly corresponds to TRBD1 (5 bases). The CDR3 covers 13 residues. Trimming removed 8 bases at V and 1 base at J, with 11 bases between. The germline gives CDR1 MNHNS, CDR2 SASEGT. The CDR3 nucleotides are TGTGCCAGCGAAACGGGGGGGAACACTGAAGCTTTCTTT. Its translation: CASETGGNTEAFF.

This clonotype occurred a few times. This chain connects TRBV14 to TRBJ2-2; the match to TRBD2 covers 11 bases. The CDR3 loop spans 16 amino acids. Germline values: CDR1 SGHDN, CDR2 FVKESK. V lost 5 bases to trimming and J lost 2 bases; unmatched junction nucleotides: 4. CDR3 DNA: TGTGCCAGCAGCAGGACTAGCGGGCGAAACACCGGGGAGCTGTTTTTT. Encoded protein: CASSRTSGRNTGELFF.

This chain uses TRBV20-1 with TRBJ1-2, with 7 bases matching TRBD1. Losses at the gene ends were 3 bases for V and 4 bases for J; bases not matched to a gene: 8. The CDR3 is made up of 14 amino acids. From germline, CDR1 is DFQATT and CDR2 SNEGSKA (reference sequence). The CDR3 reads CSASLTGELYGYTF. In nucleotides, the CDR3 is TGCAGTGCTAGCCTAACAGGGGAACTCTATGGCTACACCTTC.

This clonotype was seen only a few times. The CDR3 here is CASSTGGSSYNSPLHF. The CDR3 DNA reads as TGCGCCAGCAGCACAGGGGGAAGCTCCTATAATTCACCCCTCCACTTT. This chain joins TRBV5-1 and TRBJ1-6; 8 bases map to TRBD1. The CDR3 has 16 residues. The germline V gene encodes CDR1 SGHRS and CDR2 YFSETQ. The J segment lost 0 bases and the V segment lost 4 bases, leaving 3 bases of the junction unmatched.

This clonotype was picked up a small number of times. This chain links TRBV7-2 with TRBJ2-7; 7 bases agree with TRBD1. The trim removed 5 bases at V and 3 bases at J, leaving 10 bases unmatched. This CDR3 has 15 residues. The germline CDR1 and CDR2 sequences are SGHTA and FQGNSA. CDR3 DNA: TGTGCCAGCAGCGTTATCTCGGGACAGCACTACGAGCAGTACTTC. It translates to CASSVISGQHYEQYF.

Comments on this clonotype: Since a much larger clone is just one base distant, this may be a read error. V usage is TRBV12-3 or TRBV12-4 and J usage is TRBJ2-7; 8 bases are a match to TRBD1. This CDR3 is built from 16 residues. Trimming at V came to 5 bases and at J to 4 bases, leaving 13 bases not matched to a gene. The CDR3 DNA is TGTGCCAGCAGTGAGAATAGGGGACAGGCCCAATACGAGCAGTACTTC. As protein: CASSENRGQAQYEQYF.

This clonotype came up a few times. V and J are TRBV12-3 or TRBV12-4 and TRBJ2-5; tentative D call: TRBD2 (6 bases). The CDR3 contains 14 residues. With 3 bases removed from V and 0 bases from J, the gap between germline ends came to 8 bases. The CDR3 DNA is TGTGCCAGCAGTTTTCCGGGGGACCAAGAGACCCAGTACTTC. It codes for CASSFPGDQETQYF.

This chain connects TRBV28 to TRBJ1-2, with unresolved D. The CDR3 runs to 13 residues. Between the trimmed V and J ends, which lost 3 bases and 8 bases, there was a span of 13 bases. Looked up from germline, CDR1 is MDHEN and CDR2 is SYDVKM. CDR3: CASSFRRVGGYTF. The CDR3 nucleotides read TGTGCCAGCAGTTTTCGACGGGTTGGGGGCTACACCTTC.

This clonotype was observed a few times. The chain combines TRBV20-1 with TRBJ2-7, with 12 bases matching TRBD2. Trimming removed 2 bases from V and 2 bases from J; junction bases left unmatched: 10. Per germline, CDR1 DFQATT and CDR2 SNEGSKA (reference sequence). The CDR3 is 17 amino acids. The CDR3 loop is CSARITGLAGSPYEQYF. DNA of the CDR3: TGCAGTGCTAGAATAACTGGACTAGCGGGATCCCCCTACGAGCAGTACTTC.

This clonotype was seen at least ten times. The chain recombines TRBV2 with TRBJ1-3, with D unresolved. V was trimmed by 4 bases and J by 4 bases, leaving 11 bases between them. CDR3 length: 14 amino acids. CDR1 is SNHLY, CDR2 FYNNEI, per germline. CDR3 protein: CASSGRVEGNTIYF. CDR3 bases: TGTGCCAGCAGTGGTAGGGTGGAGGGAAACACCATATATTTT.

This clonotype has just a few counts. The V call is TRBV6-1, the J call TRBJ1-5; D not certain. Trimming stripped 9 bases from V and 4 bases from J, with 13 bases between. The CDR3 loop spans 13 amino acids. Germline V gene sequence: CDR1 MNHNS, CDR2 SASEGT. Here the CDR3 reads CASEGQSNQPQHF. As DNA, the CDR3 is TGTGCCAGTGAGGGTCAGAGTAATCAGCCCCAGCATTTT.

The sample holds a few counts of this clonotype. The rearrangement links TRBV9 to TRBJ1-5; 8 positions agree with TRBD1. Germline V lookup: CDR1 SGDLS, CDR2 YYNGEE. This CDR3 region has 17 residues. V dropped 0 bases and J dropped 7; count of bases not matched to a gene: 12. CDR3 DNA sequence: TGTGCCAGCAGCGTAGCTTACCACAGGGGGTCTACACAGCCCCAGCATTTT. As protein: CASSVAYHRGSTQPQHF.

This clonotype was found many times. This chain links TRBV15 with TRBJ2-7; TRBD2 matches 8 bases. V gave up 5 bases and J gave up 3 bases; unmatched junction bases: 9. This CDR3 has 15 amino acids. The germline CDR1 and CDR2 sequences are LNHNV and YYDKDF (reference sequence). In DNA form, the CDR3 reads TGTGCCACCAGCGGCCGACGGGAGGGAAGCTACGAGCAGTACTTC. The encoded protein is CATSGRREGSYEQYF.

The CDR3 reads CATSAGPNTEAFF. As DNA, the CDR3 is TGCGCCACCTCCGCAGGCCCGAACACTGAAGCTTTCTTT. The chain uses TRBV5-1 and TRBJ1-1, with D unclear. CDR1 and CDR2 from the germline V gene are SGHRS and YFSETQ. This CDR3 is built from 13 residues. Deletions cut 9 bases from V and 1 base from J, with 13 bases between.